The following is a TCR beta chain sequence with its context. V trimming: 4 bases; J trimming: 8 bases; junction bases outside the gene matches: 12. The germline CDR1 and CDR2 sequences are MNHNS and SASEGT. This CDR3 has 17 residues. TCRdb's table, derived via immunoSEQ multiplex PCR, lists solely in-frame clones and lacks some. The top ten hold 15% to 20% of the sample, which has 70,000 or so clones, roughly 91% seen once. These data originate in a study of control samples from healthy donors and cancer patients. The gene calls are TRBV6-1 and TRBJ1-6; 9 bases line up with TRBD1. This receptor was identified in a man aged 55-75 years with lung cancer. Sequenced input: PBMCs. CDR3 amino acids: CASSATLPGQGDSPLHF. The CDR3, as DNA: TGTGCCAGCAGTGCCACTCTGCCGGGACAGGGTGATTCACCCCTCCACTTT.